Here is one TCR beta chain with its context. This clone was seen a few times. The target of this receptor is not known. The read terminates 3 residues before the CDR3 end, so the remaining end is supplied by the germline J gene. The CDR1 and CDR2 encoded by the germline V gene are MNHNS and SASEGT. The CDR3 runs 16 amino acids, cysteine and phenylalanine included. The DNA has 39 bases, all within the CDR3, and is read from base 1. V lost 4 bases and J lost 5 bases, and the count of bases not matched to a germline gene is 10. The entry originates in a study of T cell clonality in common variable immunodeficiency (dated by TCRdb to 2015 to 2017). The paper's findings and limits, for the study overall: Correlations of repertoire features with clinical complications were constrained by heterogeneity among patients within the CVID cohort. Fewer TCRbeta clones were shared among CVID subjects than among healthy controls (p < 0.0001). According to the authors, finding the cause of the higher clonality in CVID would require sequencing the repertoires of T cell subpopulations. Fewer deletions and N-nucleotide insertions were reportedly observed in CVID TCRbeta sequences, and highly modified clones with 13 or more V deletions were reportedly absent from CVID TCRbeta sequences. Increased TCRbeta clonality was found in CVID subjects compared with healthy controls (t-test p = 0.018), with the increase being most characteristic of about a third of subjects. Even though DNA input was the same, control samples had an average of about 90,000 unique sequences each, compared with some 32,000 in CVID samples.

CVID was diagnosed by standard criteria: serum IgG, IgA and/or IgM reduced below normal range, plus specific antibody deficiency. The CVID group comprised some 43 subjects, 15 or so female and 30 or so male, aged about 8 to 64 years with a mean age of roughly 43. Most CVID patients and most healthy controls were of Caucasian heritage. All CVID subjects had received replacement immunoglobulin therapy for at least one year at the time of study participation. At blood collection, none of the CVID subjects was ill or on immunomodulatory or immunosuppressive medication. From each donor, roughly 4.5 to 8 ml of heparinized peripheral whole blood was collected. TCRbeta CDR3 repertoires were sequenced from genomic DNA of adults with common variable immune deficiency (CVID) and healthy adult controls. Diluted blood was subjected to density centrifugation over Hypaque 1077 or Ficoll-Paque for isolation of peripheral blood mononuclear cells. Genomic DNA was obtained from unsorted mononuclear cells through either Qiagen column purification or a centrifugation-based method.

For sequencing input, CVID and control samples contributed equivalent amounts of genomic DNA. For every sample, a 60 bp segment covering the rearranged TCRbeta CDR3 region was amplified and then sequenced. The immunoSEQ assay, a bias-corrected multiplex PCR combined with high-throughput sequencing, was used for TCRbeta amplification. From the authors' description of their analysis: Each unique nucleotide sequence was treated as a clone and annotated with V, D and J genes, copy number and frequency. Sequences were labeled productive if in frame, and non-productive if out of frame or containing stop codons. As previously described, Shannon's entropy was used to calculate clonality. Mean CDR3 Kyte-Doolittle hydropathy was derived from the predicted amino acid sequences of productive clones. The R hclust function was used to hierarchically cluster scaled V gene usage with Manhattan distance and complete linkage. To assess clone sharing by CDR3 amino acid sequence, 12 repertoires per group were resampled over 100 rounds. The repertoires were searched for 70 published EBV-specific TCRbeta sequences and 200 to 300 published CMV-specific TCRbeta sequences. Analysis left out two CVID samples that produced under 10,000 sequences, so 42 CVID repertoires remained. TCRdb holds this immuneACCESS table with in-frame rearrangements only. Some clones are missing; in checked studies, unresolved V genes explain under half, and the rest has no known cause. V, J and clone size derive from that table, while D and trimming were established from the DNA sequence. This sample is represented by about 14,000 clones, with no singletons among them. The ten largest clones represent under 10% of the sample.

Recombination linked TRBV6-1 to TRBJ2-5; 10 bases in between match TRBD1. Sequenced input: peripheral blood mononuclear cells. This TCR was sampled from a human donor with common variable immunodeficiency. The CDR3 bases that were read are TGTGCCAGCAGTGGGGGACAGGGGCCGTTCGGGGAGACC. Its protein is CASSGGQGPFGET. The CDR3 as a whole reads CASSGGQGPFGETQYF.